This TCR beta chain was sequenced for a study of cytomegalovirus exposure and HLA in healthy donors. Overall study context: The study placed approximately 80% of its 398 genotyped donors in the Caucasian-associated ancestry cluster.

The PCR made use of 60 Vbeta and 13 Jbeta primers. This table comes from immunoSEQ multiplex PCR, and its TCRdb copy is limited to in-frame clones, with some not included. The table has about 140,000 clones, over 60% seen once; the top ten hold almost 7%. The V gene's germline CDR1 is SGHNT and CDR2 YENEEA. V lost 5 bases and J 5 bases, leaving 12 bases between the germline ends. CDR3 length: 13 amino acids. This clone was seen more than once but under ten times. The chain joins TRBV11-3 to TRBJ1-1; no reliable D call. This receptor was obtained from a middle-aged man in good health and CMV-seropositive. Sample: PBMCs. In DNA form, the CDR3 reads TGTGCCAGCAGCCTCTACGGAGAAACTGAAGCTTTCTTT. The encoded protein is CASSLYGETEAFF.